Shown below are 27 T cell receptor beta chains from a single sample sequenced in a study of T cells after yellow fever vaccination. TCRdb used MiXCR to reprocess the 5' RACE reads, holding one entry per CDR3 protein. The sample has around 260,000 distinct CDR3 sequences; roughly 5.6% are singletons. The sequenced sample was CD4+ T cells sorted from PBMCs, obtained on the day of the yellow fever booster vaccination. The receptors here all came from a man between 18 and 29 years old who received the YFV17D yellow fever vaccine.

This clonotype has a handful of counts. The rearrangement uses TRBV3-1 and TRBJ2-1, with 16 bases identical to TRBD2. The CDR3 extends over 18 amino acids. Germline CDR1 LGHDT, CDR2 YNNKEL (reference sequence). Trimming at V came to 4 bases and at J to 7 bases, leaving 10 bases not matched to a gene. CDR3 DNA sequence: TGTGCCAGCAGCCTCGGGACTAGCGGGGGGGTTGTGACAAATGAGCAGTTCTTC. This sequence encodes CASSLGTSGGVVTNEQFF.

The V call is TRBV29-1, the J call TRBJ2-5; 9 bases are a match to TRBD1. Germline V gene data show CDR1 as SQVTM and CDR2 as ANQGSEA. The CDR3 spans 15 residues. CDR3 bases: TGCAGTGGCCAGATAGGACAGGGGTTGGGAGAGACCCAGTACTTC. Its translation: CSGQIGQGLGETQYF.

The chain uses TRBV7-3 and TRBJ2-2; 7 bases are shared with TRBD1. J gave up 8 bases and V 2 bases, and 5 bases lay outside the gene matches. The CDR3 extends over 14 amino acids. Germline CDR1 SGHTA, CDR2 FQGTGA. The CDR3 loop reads CASSLHRGTGELFF. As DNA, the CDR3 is TGTGCCAGCAGCTTACACAGGGGAACGGGGGAGCTGTTTTTT.

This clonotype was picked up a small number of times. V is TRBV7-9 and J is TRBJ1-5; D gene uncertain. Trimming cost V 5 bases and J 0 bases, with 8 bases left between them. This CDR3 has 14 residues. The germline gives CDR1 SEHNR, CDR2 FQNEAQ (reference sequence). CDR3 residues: CASSHSNSNQPQHF. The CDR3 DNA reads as TGTGCCAGCAGCCACTCGAATAGCAATCAGCCCCAGCATTTT.

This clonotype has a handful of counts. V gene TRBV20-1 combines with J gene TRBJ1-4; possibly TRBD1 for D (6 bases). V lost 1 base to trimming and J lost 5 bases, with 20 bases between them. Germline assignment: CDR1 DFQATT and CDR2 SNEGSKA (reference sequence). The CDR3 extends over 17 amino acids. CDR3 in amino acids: CSARVSGVAVGNEKLFF. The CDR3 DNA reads TGCAGTGCTAGAGTCTCAGGGGTAGCAGTCGGAAATGAAAAACTGTTTTTT.

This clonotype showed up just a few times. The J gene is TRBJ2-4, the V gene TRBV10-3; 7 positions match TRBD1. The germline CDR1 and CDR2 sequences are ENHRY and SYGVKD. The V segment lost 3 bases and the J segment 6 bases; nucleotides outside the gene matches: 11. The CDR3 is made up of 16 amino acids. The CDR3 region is CAISDSTGSALNIQYF. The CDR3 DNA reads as TGTGCCATCAGTGACTCGACAGGGAGTGCCCTAAACATTCAGTACTTC.

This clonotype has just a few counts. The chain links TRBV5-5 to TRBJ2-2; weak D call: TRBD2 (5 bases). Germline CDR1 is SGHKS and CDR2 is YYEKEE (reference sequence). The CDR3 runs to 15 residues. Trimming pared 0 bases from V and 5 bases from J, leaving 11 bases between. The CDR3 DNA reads TGTGCCAGCAGCTTGGAAGCTAGCAGGACCGGGGAGCTGTTTTTT. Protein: CASSLEASRTGELFF.

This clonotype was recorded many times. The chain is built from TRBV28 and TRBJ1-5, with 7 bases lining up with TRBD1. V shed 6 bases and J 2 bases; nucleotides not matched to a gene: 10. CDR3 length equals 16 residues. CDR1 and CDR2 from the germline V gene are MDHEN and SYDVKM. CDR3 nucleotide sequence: TGTGCCAGCAGCACATCCCAGGGGGGGGGCAATCAGCCCCAGCATTTT. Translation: CASSTSQGGGNQPQHF.

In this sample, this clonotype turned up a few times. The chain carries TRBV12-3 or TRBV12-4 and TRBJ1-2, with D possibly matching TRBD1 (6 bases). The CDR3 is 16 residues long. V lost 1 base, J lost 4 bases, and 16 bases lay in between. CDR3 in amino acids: CASSLDQTGITYGYTF. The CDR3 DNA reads TGTGCCAGCAGTTTAGATCAAACAGGGATTACCTATGGCTACACCTTC.

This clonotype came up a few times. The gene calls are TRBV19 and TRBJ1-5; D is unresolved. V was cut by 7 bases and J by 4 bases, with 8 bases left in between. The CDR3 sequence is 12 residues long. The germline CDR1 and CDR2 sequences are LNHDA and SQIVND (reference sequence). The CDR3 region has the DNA TGTGCCAGTACCTCGGGTAATCAGCCCCAGCATTTT. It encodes CASTSGNQPQHF. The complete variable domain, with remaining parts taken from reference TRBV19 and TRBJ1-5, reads DGGITQSPKYLFRKEGQNVTLSCEQNLNHDAMYWYRQDPGQGLRLIYYSQIVNDFQKGDIAEGYSVSREKKESFPLTVTSAQKNPTAFYLCASTSGNQPQHFGDGTRLSIL.

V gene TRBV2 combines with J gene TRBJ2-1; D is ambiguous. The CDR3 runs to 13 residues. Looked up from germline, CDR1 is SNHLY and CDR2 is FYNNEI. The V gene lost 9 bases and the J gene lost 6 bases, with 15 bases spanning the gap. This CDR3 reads CARAAGAPNEQFF. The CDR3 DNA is TGTGCCAGGGCCGCAGGAGCCCCCAATGAGCAGTTCTTC. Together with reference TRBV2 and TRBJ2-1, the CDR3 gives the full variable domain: EPEVTQTPSHQVTQMGQEVILRCVPISNHLYFYWYRQILGQKVEFLVSFYNNEISEKSEIFDDQFSVERPDGSNFTLKIRSTKLEDSAMYFCARAAGAPNEQFFGPGTRLTVL.

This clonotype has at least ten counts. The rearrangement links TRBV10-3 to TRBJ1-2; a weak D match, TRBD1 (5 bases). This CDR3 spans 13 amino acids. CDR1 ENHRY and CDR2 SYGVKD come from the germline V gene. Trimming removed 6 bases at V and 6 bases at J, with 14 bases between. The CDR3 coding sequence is TGTGCCATCAGGGGGGTCCCTGAGGATGGCTACACCTTC. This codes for CAIRGVPEDGYTF.

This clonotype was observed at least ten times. The CDR3 loop is CASTKTGLQNSPLHF. DNA of the CDR3: TGTGCCAGCACAAAAACAGGTCTTCAGAATTCACCCCTCCACTTT. The V call is TRBV6-5, the J call TRBJ1-6; D perhaps matches TRBD1 (5 bases). The germline V gene encodes CDR1 MNHEY and CDR2 SVGAGI. V was trimmed by 7 bases and J by 7 bases, leaving 17 bases between them. The CDR3 contains 15 residues.

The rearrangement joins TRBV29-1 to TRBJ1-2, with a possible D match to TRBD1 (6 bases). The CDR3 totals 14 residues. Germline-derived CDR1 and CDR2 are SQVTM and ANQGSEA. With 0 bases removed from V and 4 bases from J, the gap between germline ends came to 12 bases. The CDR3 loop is CSVEEGGAGYGYTF. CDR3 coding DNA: TGCAGCGTTGAAGAAGGGGGGGCTGGCTATGGCTACACCTTC.

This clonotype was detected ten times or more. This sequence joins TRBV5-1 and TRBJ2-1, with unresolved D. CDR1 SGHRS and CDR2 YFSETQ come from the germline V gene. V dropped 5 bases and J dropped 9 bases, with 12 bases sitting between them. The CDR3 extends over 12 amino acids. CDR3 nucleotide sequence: TGCGCCAGCAGAACTCAGGATAGTGAGCAGTTCTTC. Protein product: CASRTQDSEQFF.

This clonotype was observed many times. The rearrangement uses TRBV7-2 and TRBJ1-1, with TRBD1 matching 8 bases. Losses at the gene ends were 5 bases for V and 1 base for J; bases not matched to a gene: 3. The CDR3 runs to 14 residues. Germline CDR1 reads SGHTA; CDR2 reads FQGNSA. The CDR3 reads CASSLGQGNTEAFF. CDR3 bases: TGTGCCAGCAGCCTCGGACAGGGGAACACTGAAGCTTTCTTT.

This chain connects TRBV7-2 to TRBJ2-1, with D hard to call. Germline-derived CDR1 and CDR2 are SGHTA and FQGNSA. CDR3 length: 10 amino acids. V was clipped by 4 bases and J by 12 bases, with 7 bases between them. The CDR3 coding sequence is TGTGCCAGCAGCTCCAAACGGCAGTTCTTC. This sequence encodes CASSSKRQFF.

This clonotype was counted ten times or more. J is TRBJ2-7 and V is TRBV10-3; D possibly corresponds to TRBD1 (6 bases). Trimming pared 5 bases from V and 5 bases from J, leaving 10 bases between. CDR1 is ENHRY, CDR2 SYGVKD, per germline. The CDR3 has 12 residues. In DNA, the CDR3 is TGTGCCATCAGTATAGGGGGTGACGAGCAGTACGTC. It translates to CAISIGGDEQYV.

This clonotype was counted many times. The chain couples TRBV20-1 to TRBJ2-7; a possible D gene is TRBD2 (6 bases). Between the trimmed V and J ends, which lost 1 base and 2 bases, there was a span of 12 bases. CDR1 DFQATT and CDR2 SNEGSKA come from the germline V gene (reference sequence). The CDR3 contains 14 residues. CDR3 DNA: TGCAGTGCTAGAGCCGCGACGGGGGCCTACGAGCAGTACGTC. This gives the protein CSARAATGAYEQYV.

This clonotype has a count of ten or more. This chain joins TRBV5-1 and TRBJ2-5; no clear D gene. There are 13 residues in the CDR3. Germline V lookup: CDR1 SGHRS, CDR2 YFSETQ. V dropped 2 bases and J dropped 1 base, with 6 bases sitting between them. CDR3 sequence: CASSLPPQETQYF. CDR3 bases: TGCGCCAGCAGCTTACCACCCCAAGAGACCCAGTACTTC.

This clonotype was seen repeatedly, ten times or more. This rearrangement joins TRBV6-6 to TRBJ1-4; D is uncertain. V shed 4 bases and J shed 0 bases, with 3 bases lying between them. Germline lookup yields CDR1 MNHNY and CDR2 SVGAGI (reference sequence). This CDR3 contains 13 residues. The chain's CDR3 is CASSSATNEKLFF. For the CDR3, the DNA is TGTGCCAGCAGTTCAGCAACTAATGAAAAACTGTTTTTT.

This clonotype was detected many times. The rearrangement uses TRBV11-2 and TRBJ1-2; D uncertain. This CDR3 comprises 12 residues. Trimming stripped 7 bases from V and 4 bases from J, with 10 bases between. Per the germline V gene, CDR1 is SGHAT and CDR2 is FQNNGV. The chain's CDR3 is CASTGRSYGYTF. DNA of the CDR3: TGTGCCAGCACCGGACGGAGCTATGGCTACACCTTC. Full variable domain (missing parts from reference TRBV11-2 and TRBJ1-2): EAGVAQSPRYKIIEKRQSVAFWCNPISGHATLYWYQQILGQGPKLLIQFQNNGVVDDSQLPKDRFSAERLKGVDSTLKIQPAKLEDSAVYLCASTGRSYGYTFGSGTRLTVV.

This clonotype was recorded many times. This chain's CDR3 is CASSSTSGGGNIQYF. CDR3 coding DNA: TGCGCCAGCAGCTCGACTAGCGGGGGGGGGAACATTCAGTACTTC. This chain links TRBV5-1 with TRBJ2-4, with 14 bases identical to TRBD2. The ends lost 3 bases at V and 7 bases at J; junction bases unmatched: 3. The CDR3 has 15 residues. Germline lookup yields CDR1 SGHRS and CDR2 YFSETQ.

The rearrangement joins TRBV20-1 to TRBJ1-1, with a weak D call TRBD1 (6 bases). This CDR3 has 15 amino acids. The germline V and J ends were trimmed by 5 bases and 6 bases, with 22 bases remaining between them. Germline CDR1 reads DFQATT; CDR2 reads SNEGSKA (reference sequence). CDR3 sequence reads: CSAGRGGSRVAEAFF. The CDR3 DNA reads TGCAGTGCTGGCAGGGGAGGTTCCAGGGTCGCTGAAGCTTTCTTT.

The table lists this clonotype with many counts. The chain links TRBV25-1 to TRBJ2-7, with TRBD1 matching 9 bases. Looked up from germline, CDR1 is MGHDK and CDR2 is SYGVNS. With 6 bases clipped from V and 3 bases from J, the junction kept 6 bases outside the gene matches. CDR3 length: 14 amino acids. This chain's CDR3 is CASRDPGQGYEQYF. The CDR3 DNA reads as TGTGCCAGCAGGGACCCGGGACAGGGCTACGAGCAGTACTTC.

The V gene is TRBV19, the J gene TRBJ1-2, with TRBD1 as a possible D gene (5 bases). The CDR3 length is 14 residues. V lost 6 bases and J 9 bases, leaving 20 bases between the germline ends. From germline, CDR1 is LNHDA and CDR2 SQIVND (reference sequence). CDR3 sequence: CASRTRDGSVRYTF. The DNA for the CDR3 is TGTGCCAGTAGGACACGGGACGGCAGTGTGCGCTACACCTTC.

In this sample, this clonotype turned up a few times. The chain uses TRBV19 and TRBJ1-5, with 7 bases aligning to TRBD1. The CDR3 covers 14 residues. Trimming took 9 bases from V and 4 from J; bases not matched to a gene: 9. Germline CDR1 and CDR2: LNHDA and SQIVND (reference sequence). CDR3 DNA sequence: TGTGCCAGCAGGGGCCAGACAGGGAATCAGCCCCAGCATTTT. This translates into CASRGQTGNQPQHF.